A single sample gave rise to the 27 T cell receptor beta chains below, sequenced in a study of cytomegalovirus exposure and HLA in healthy donors. Researchers ran the PCR with 60 Vbeta and 13 Jbeta primers. Data came from immunoSEQ multiplex PCR; TCRdb stores just in-frame clones and leaves some out. Of nearly 200,000 clones listed, around 79% are singletons. Sequenced: PBMCs. These receptors were taken from a male donor in good health and CMV-seropositive.

This clone was detected once. This chain joins TRBV2 and TRBJ1-1, with 7 bases that match TRBD1. The CDR3 length is 15 residues. In germline, CDR1 is SNHLY, CDR2 FYNNEI. V was pared by 1 base and J by 4 bases, with 6 bases of the junction left unmatched. DNA for the CDR3: TGTGCCAGCAGTGAAGAGAGGGGGCGGGGCACTGAAGCTTTCTTT. Its translation is CASSEERGRGTEAFF.

V and J are TRBV5-6 and TRBJ2-4; possible D gene TRBD1, 5 bases. V was pared by 2 bases and J by 5 bases, with 8 bases between. The CDR3 extends over 13 amino acids. Germline V gives CDR1 SGHDT, CDR2 YYEEEE. The CDR3 bases are TGTGCCAGCAGCTTAGACAGACAAAACATTCAGTACTTC. Its protein is CASSLDRQNIQYF. The whole variable domain, remainder taken from reference TRBV5-6 and TRBJ2-4, is DAGVTQSPTHLIKTRGQQVTLRCSPKSGHDTVSWYQQALGQGPQFIFQYYEEEERQRGNFPDRFSGHQFPNYSSELNVNALLLGDSALYLCASSLDRQNIQYFGAGTRLSVL.

This chain joins TRBV27 and TRBJ2-5; D uncertain. Germline CDR1 and CDR2: MNHEY and SMNVEV (reference sequence). The CDR3 loop spans 11 amino acids. V was trimmed by 5 bases and J by 3 bases, leaving 4 bases between them. CDR3 DNA: TGTGCCAGCAGTCCCAAAGAGACCCAGTACTTC. It encodes CASSPKETQYF.

The rearrangement uses TRBV27 and TRBJ2-5; TRBD2 is a possible D gene (5 bases). This CDR3 contains 14 residues. Trimming left V 3 bases short and J 5 bases short, with 13 bases between. CDR1 MNHEY and CDR2 SMNVEV come from the germline V gene (reference sequence). The CDR3 sequence is CASSFRGDAETQYF. As DNA, the CDR3 is TGTGCCAGCAGTTTCCGGGGAGATGCGGAGACCCAGTACTTC.

The table lists this clone with a few counts. This rearrangement joins TRBV9 to TRBJ1-2; no clear D gene. Trimming removed 6 bases at V and 2 bases at J, with 11 bases between. There are 13 residues in the CDR3. CDR1 is SGDLS and CDR2 is YYNGEE in the germline V gene. The CDR3 bases are TGTGCCAGCACCCATCCCACAAACTATGGCTACACCTTC. Protein product: CASTHPTNYGYTF.

The chain employs TRBV6-5 and TRBJ1-1, with 8 bases matching TRBD1. The CDR3 is made up of 14 amino acids. J was trimmed by 4 bases and V by 7 bases; bases with no gene match: 8. Germline values: CDR1 MNHEY, CDR2 SVGAGI. CDR3 bases: TGTGCCAGCACTTTATCGACAGGGGCCACTGAAGCTTTCTTT. This gives the protein CASTLSTGATEAFF.

This clone occurred once. The chain is built from TRBV5-6 and TRBJ2-2; D is possibly TRBD1 (7 bases). In germline, CDR1 is SGHDT, CDR2 YYEEEE. This CDR3 is built from 15 residues. The V end lost 10 bases, the J end lost 4 bases, and 20 bases lay between the germline ends. CDR3 coding DNA: TGTGCCTCGCGACGCGGGACAGCGGGCACCGGGGAGCTGTTTTTT. This gives the protein CASRRGTAGTGELFF.

The chain recombines TRBV6-5 with TRBJ1-1; 9 bases are a match to TRBD1. This CDR3 spans 13 amino acids. The V gene end was trimmed by 6 bases and the J gene end by 4 bases; junction bases not matched to a gene: 3. Germline V CDR1 and CDR2: MNHEY, SVGAGI. CDR3 nucleotide sequence: TGTGCCAGCAGGGGGACAGGGATCACTGAAGCTTTCTTT. Protein sequence: CASRGTGITEAFF.

This chain connects TRBV7-2 to TRBJ2-1; TRBD2 matches 9 bases. Germline lookup yields CDR1 SGHTA and CDR2 FQGNSA. After removal of 4 bases from V and 1 base from J, the junction contained 2 bases not matched to a gene. The CDR3 has 15 amino acids. The DNA for the CDR3 is TGTGCCAGCAGCTCGGGACTAGCATCCTACAATGAGCAGTTCTTC. Its protein product is CASSSGLASYNEQFF.

The chain combines TRBV5-1 with TRBJ1-5; 7 nucleotides match TRBD1. Per the germline V gene, CDR1 is SGHRS and CDR2 is YFSETQ. J was trimmed by 7 bases and V by 0 bases; bases with no gene match: 4. The CDR3 totals 14 residues. The CDR3 bases are TGCGCCAGCAGCTTGGGGTTACAGGGGCAGCCCCAGCATTTT. As protein: CASSLGLQGQPQHF. Filled out from reference TRBV5-1 and TRBJ1-5, the complete variable domain reads KAGVTQTPRYLIKTRGQQVTLSCSPISGHRSVSWYQQTPGQGLQFLFEYFSETQRNKGNFPGRFSGRQFSNSRSEMNVSTLELGDSALYLCASSLGLQGQPQHFGDGTRLSIL.

This clone was counted a few times. This rearrangement joins TRBV30 to TRBJ2-7; D may be TRBD1 (5 bases). CDR1 is GTSNPN, CDR2 SVGIG, per germline (reference sequence). V was shortened by 8 bases and J by 3 bases, with 11 bases between the two germline ends. The CDR3 runs 11 residues. CDR3 sequence reads: CAGSGIYEQYF. The CDR3 nucleotides are TGTGCCGGTTCAGGGATCTACGAGCAGTACTTC. Using reference TRBV30 and TRBJ2-7 for the parts outside the CDR3, the full variable domain is SQTIHQWPATLVQPVGSPLSLECTVEGTSNPNLYWYRQAAGRGLQLLFYSVGIGQISSEVPQNLSASRPQDRQFILSSKKLLLSDSGFYLCAGSGIYEQYFGPGTRLTVT.

This clone is a singleton in its sample. The chain is built from TRBV5-8 and TRBJ1-2, with D uncertain. Trimming left V 0 bases short and J 0 bases short, with 9 bases between. CDR1 and CDR2 (germline): SGHTS, YDEGEE. The CDR3 length is 15 residues. This CDR3 reads CASSLAGGANYGYTF. CDR3 DNA sequence: TGTGCCAGCAGCTTGGCCGGCGGGGCTAACTATGGCTACACCTTC.

The V and J genes are TRBV5-1 and TRBJ2-1, with unresolved D. This CDR3 has 11 amino acids. Germline values: CDR1 SGHRS, CDR2 YFSETQ. Deletions cut 4 bases from V and 6 bases from J, with 5 bases between. Written as DNA, the CDR3 is TGCGCCAGCAGCAACTTCAATGAGCAGTTCTTC. Translated, it gives CASSNFNEQFF. Variable domain in full (rest from reference TRBV5-1 and TRBJ2-1): KAGVTQTPRYLIKTRGQQVTLSCSPISGHRSVSWYQQTPGQGLQFLFEYFSETQRNKGNFPGRFSGRQFSNSRSEMNVSTLELGDSALYLCASSNFNEQFFGPGTRLTVL.

The rearrangement links TRBV7-2 to TRBJ1-1; D is perhaps TRBD1 (6 bases). Trimming removed 3 bases from V and 0 bases from J, with 14 bases in between. The CDR3 is 16 residues long. Germline V CDR1 and CDR2: SGHTA, FQGNSA. This chain's CDR3 is CASSFATGTMNTEAFF. The CDR3 DNA is TGTGCCAGCAGCTTCGCCACCGGGACAATGAACACTGAAGCTTTCTTT.

This chain connects TRBV5-6 to TRBJ1-1; 10 bases match TRBD1. Germline-derived CDR1 and CDR2 are SGHDT and YYEEEE. V was pared by 2 bases and J by 8 bases, with 15 bases of the junction left unmatched. The CDR3 contains 17 residues. CDR3 sequence: CASSLPARGQGTTEAFF. The CDR3 nucleotides are TGTGCCAGCAGCTTACCCGCAAGGGGACAGGGGACGACCGAAGCTTTCTTT.

The V gene is TRBV6-5, the J gene TRBJ2-7; possibly TRBD1 for D (5 bases). Germline CDR1 and CDR2: MNHEY and SVGAGI. The CDR3 covers 13 residues. V was shortened by 7 bases and J by 6 bases, with 16 bases between the two germline ends. Here the CDR3 DNA reads TGTGCCAGCACCCCTGCCAGGGTTTCCGAGCAGTACTTC. Protein: CASTPARVSEQYF.

The count of this clone is one. Written as DNA, the CDR3 is TGCGCCAGCAGCTTAAACAGAGCATTAGAAGCTTTCTTT. This sequence encodes CASSLNRALEAFF. This chain joins TRBV5-1 and TRBJ1-1; D is uncertain. The germline V gene has CDR1 SGHRS and CDR2 YFSETQ. The germline V and J ends were trimmed by 2 bases and 8 bases, with 13 bases remaining between them. The CDR3 runs 13 residues. Using reference TRBV5-1 and TRBJ1-1 for the parts outside the CDR3, the full variable domain is KAGVTQTPRYLIKTRGQQVTLSCSPISGHRSVSWYQQTPGQGLQFLFEYFSETQRNKGNFPGRFSGRQFSNSRSEMNVSTLELGDSALYLCASSLNRALEAFFGQGTRLTVV.

CDR3 in amino acids: CASSPSAGQDNSPLHF. The CDR3 DNA sequence: TGCGCCAGCAGCCCCTCTGCTGGGCAAGATAATTCACCCCTCCACTTT. The chain recombines TRBV4-1 with TRBJ1-6; D uncertain. The CDR3 runs to 16 residues. Between the trimmed V and J ends, which lost 4 bases and 5 bases, there was a span of 15 bases. In germline, CDR1 is MGHRA, CDR2 YSYEKL.

The chain combines TRBV7-2 with TRBJ2-7, with 7 bases matching TRBD2. The V gene's germline CDR1 is SGHTA and CDR2 FQGNSA. J lost 1 base, V lost 3 bases, and 9 bases had no gene match. CDR3 length: 16 amino acids. The DNA of the CDR3 is TGTGCCAGCAGCTTGGGGGGGGGAGCTAGATCCTACGAGCAGTACTTC. Its translation is CASSLGGGARSYEQYF.

The V gene is TRBV5-1, the J gene TRBJ2-5; tentative D call: TRBD1 (5 bases). Trimming shortened V by 0 bases and J by 5 bases, and 11 bases separated the two germline ends. This CDR3 comprises 14 residues. CDR1 is SGHRS and CDR2 is YFSETQ in the germline V gene. In nucleotides, the CDR3 is TGCGCCAGCAGCTTGGCTGGCAAGGGGGAGACCCAGTACTTC. Its translation: CASSLAGKGETQYF.

To note about this clone: One end of the junction varies from germline; a read error may be responsible. The rearrangement joins TRBV20-1 to TRBJ2-7; D is possibly TRBD2 (5 bases). This CDR3 is 11 amino acids long. Per the germline V gene, CDR1 is DFQATT and CDR2 is SNEGSKA (reference sequence). The CDR3: CSARGVRRGLF. CDR3 nucleotide sequence: TGCAGTGCTAGAGGGGTTAGGCGCGGGCTCTTC.

The table lists this clone with a few counts. The CDR3 DNA follows: TGTGCCAGCAGCCCACGACAGGGGACGGAGACCCAGTACTTC. Translated: CASSPRQGTETQYF. The genes are TRBV14 and TRBJ2-5; 8 bases match TRBD1. CDR1 and CDR2 from the germline V gene are SGHDN and FVKESK. The CDR3 extends over 14 amino acids. V was clipped by 4 bases and J by 5 bases; unmatched bases: 6. Filled out from reference TRBV14 and TRBJ2-5, the complete variable domain reads EAGVTQFPSHSVIEKGQTVTLRCDPISGHDNLYWYRRVMGKEIKFLLHFVKESKQDESGMPNNRFLAERTGGTYSTLKVQPAELEDSGVYFCASSPRQGTETQYFGPGTRLLVL.

The chain has TRBV6-1 and TRBJ2-1; 9 nucleotides agree with TRBD2. Germline V gene lookup returns CDR1 MNHNS and CDR2 SASEGT. This CDR3 has 14 amino acids. Unmatched junction bases numbered 3, after V lost 6 bases and J lost 3 bases. This CDR3 reads CASSQRGVYNEQFF. Written as DNA, the CDR3 is TGTGCCAGCAGCCAGCGGGGGGTCTACAATGAGCAGTTCTTC.

The chain carries TRBV7-3 and TRBJ1-5, with D unresolved. V lost 1 base and J 6 bases, leaving 16 bases between the germline ends. The V gene's germline CDR1 is SGHTA and CDR2 FQGTGA. The CDR3 sequence is 16 residues long. The CDR3 nucleotides read TGTGCCAGCAGCTTAAAAGTCCGTATCCCAGGTCAGCCCCAGCATTTT. Translating it yields CASSLKVRIPGQPQHF.

The rearrangement joins TRBV27 to TRBJ2-7, with 11 bases that match TRBD2. The CDR3 spans 18 residues. V was clipped by 3 bases and J by 3 bases; unmatched bases: 13. CDR1 is MNHEY, CDR2 SMNVEV, per germline (reference sequence). In DNA form, the CDR3 reads TGTGCCAGCAGTTTCCATCGAGGGATAGCGGGAGGGATCTACGAGCAGTACTTC. This translates into CASSFHRGIAGGIYEQYF.

In its sample, this clone was seen once. The CDR3 region has the DNA TGCGCCAGCAGCTTGGTTCGGGGGAACACTGAAGCTTTCTTT. Protein product: CASSLVRGNTEAFF. This chain uses TRBV5-1 with TRBJ1-1, with D unclear. Deletions cut 0 bases from V and 1 base from J, with 7 bases between. The CDR3 is 14 amino acids. Looked up from germline, CDR1 is SGHRS and CDR2 is YFSETQ.

The chain carries TRBV27 and TRBJ1-4; 7 bases agree with TRBD1. Germline trimming cut 1 base from V and 4 bases from J; bases unmatched to any gene: 3. Germline CDR1 is MNHEY and CDR2 is SMNVEV (reference sequence). The CDR3 loop spans 15 amino acids. CDR3 DNA sequence: TGTGCCAGCAGTTTATTTGGGACAGTTAATGAAAAACTGTTTTTT. Residues: CASSLFGTVNEKLFF.